The rows below give T cell receptor beta chains drawn from one sample of a study of human T cells and chemical hapten exposure. TCRdb recomputed calls from the RACE reads with MiXCR, one row per CDR3 protein. The sample has roughly 380,000 distinct CDR3 sequences; over 6% are singletons. The specimen was whole blood, collected in connection with sensitization to the hapten diphenylcyclopropenone (DPC). The receptor set was obtained from a woman between 18 and 29 years old with alopecia areata. Some clones in this sample may be carry-over from other donors' samples. Both conserved end residues are part of each CDR3. The D gene is left open where the match is weak. A row's size may be missing; if present it is once, few, many or a size class.

j_gene,v_gene,d_gene,abundance,CDR3aa,CDR3nt
TRBJ2-2,TRBV29-1,-,many,CSVEGQTNTGELFF,TGCAGCGTTGAGGGGCAGACGAACACCGGGGAGCTGTTTTTT
TRBJ1-1,TRBV27,-,few,CASSFTRSTEAFF,TGTGCCAGCAGTTTCACGAGATCAACCGAAGCTTTCTTT
TRBJ2-5,TRBV7-3,-,few,CASSLLSGETQYF,TGTGCCAGCAGCTTACTTAGTGGGGAGACCCAGTACTTC
TRBJ1-6,TRBV28,-,many,CASVNGLNSPLHF,TGTGCCAGCGTGAACGGGTTGAATTCACCCCTCCACTTT
TRBJ1-2,TRBV5-1,-,many,CASSLGGTNYGYTF,TGCGCCAGCAGCTTGGGAGGCACTAACTATGGCTACACCTTC
TRBJ1-6,TRBV7-2,-,-,CASSLAGHYNSPLHF,TGTGCCAGCAGCTTAGCGGGGCACTATAATTCACCCCTCCACTTT
TRBJ1-1,TRBV6-5,-,many,CASSYATQAFF,TGTGCCAGCAGTTACGCCACCCAAGCTTTCTTT
TRBJ2-7,TRBV6-2/TRBV6-3,-,-,CASSKTGPYEQYF,TGTGCCAGCAGTAAAACCGGACCGTACGAGCAGTACTTC
TRBJ2-3,TRBV4-3,-,few,CASSRDRSASTDTQYF,TGCGCCAGCAGCCGAGACAGGTCCGCTAGCACAGATACGCAGTATTTT
TRBJ1-2,TRBV6-5,-,few,CASSFAPGGGYTF,TGTGCCAGCAGTTTTGCCCCCGGTGGGGGCTACACCTTC
TRBJ1-1,TRBV12-2,-,many,CASRLAPQGATEAFF,TGTGCAAGTCGCTTAGCGCCTCAGGGGGCCACTGAAGCTTTCTTT
TRBJ2-5,TRBV5-4,-,-,CASSDNSQETQYF,TGTGCCAGCAGTGACAATTCCCAAGAGACCCAGTACTTC
TRBJ2-1,TRBV4-2,TRBD2,-,CASSSIGLAGRNEQFF,TGTGCCAGCAGCTCCATAGGACTAGCGGGGAGGAATGAGCAGTTCTTC
TRBJ2-7,TRBV5-4,-,once,CASSLEGQGTYEQYF,TGTGCCAGCAGCTTGGAGGGGCAAGGGACCTACGAGCAGTACTTC
TRBJ2-4,TRBV24-1,-,-,CATRDTLGIQYF,TGTGCCACCCGAGATACTTTGGGGATTCAGTACTTC
TRBJ1-5,TRBV12-3/TRBV12-4,-,many,CASSRDVSNQPQHF,TGTGCCAGCAGCCGGGACGTGAGCAATCAGCCCCAGCATTTT
TRBJ2-7,TRBV6-1,-,-,CASSAQGSILYEQYF,TGTGCCAGCAGTGCGCAGGGGTCAATCCTATACGAGCAGTACTTC
TRBJ2-7,TRBV20-1,-,-,CSAPAGHAYEQYF,TGCAGTGCCCCCGCGGGACATGCCTACGAGCAGTACTTC
TRBJ1-6,TRBV20-1,-,many,CSARQLTGNSPLHF,TGCAGTGCTAGACAATTGACAGGCAATTCACCCCTCCACTTT
TRBJ2-1,TRBV24-1,TRBD2,few,CATSDPGLAGDFYNEQFF,TGTGCCACCAGTGATCCTGGACTAGCGGGGGACTTCTACAATGAGCAGTTCTTC